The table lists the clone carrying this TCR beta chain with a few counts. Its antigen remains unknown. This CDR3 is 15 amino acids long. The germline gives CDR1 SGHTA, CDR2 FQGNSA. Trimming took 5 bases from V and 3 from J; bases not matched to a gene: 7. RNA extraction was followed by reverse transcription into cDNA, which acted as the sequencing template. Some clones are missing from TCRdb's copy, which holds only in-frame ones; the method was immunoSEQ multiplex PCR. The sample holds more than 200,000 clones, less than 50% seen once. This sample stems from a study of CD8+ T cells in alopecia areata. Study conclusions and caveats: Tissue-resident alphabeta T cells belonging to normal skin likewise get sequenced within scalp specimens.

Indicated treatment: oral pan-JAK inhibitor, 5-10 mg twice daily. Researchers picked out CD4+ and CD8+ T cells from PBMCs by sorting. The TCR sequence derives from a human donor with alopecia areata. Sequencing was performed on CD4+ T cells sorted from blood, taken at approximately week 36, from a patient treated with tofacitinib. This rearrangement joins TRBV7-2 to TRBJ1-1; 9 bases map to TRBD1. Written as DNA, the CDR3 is TGTGCCAGCAGCCCTCAGACAGGGGGATACACTGAAGCTTTCTTT. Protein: CASSPQTGGYTEAFF.